The 20 T cell receptor beta chains listed next were all sequenced from one sample in a study of T cells expressing NK-cell markers. TCRdb reprocessed the 5' RACE reads, with one entry per CDR3 protein and no DNA. The sample has roughly 390,000 distinct CDR3 sequences; the top ten hold roughly 5.2%. Sequencing was done on a sample of blood T cells: a sorted CD56 or NKG2C T cell subset, CD4+ or CD8+ T cells, or bulk PBMC T cells (not recorded which). These receptors all come from a man between 18 and 69 years old in good health.

The rearrangement uses TRBV7-9 and TRBJ2-7. The CDR3 runs 12 residues. Germline V CDR1 and CDR2: SEHNR, FQNEAQ (reference sequence). CDR3 loop: CASSSRAYEQYF.

This chain connects TRBV7-8 to TRBJ2-5; TCRdb reports TRBD1, a call that lacks DNA to check it against. CDR3 length: 14 residues. Germline V gene lookup returns CDR1 SGHVS and CDR2 FQNEAQ. The CDR3 sequence is CASSLRGAVETQYF.

The chain links TRBV20-1 to TRBJ2-7; TCRdb's D call of TRBD2 is untestable without DNA. The germline gives CDR1 DFQATT, CDR2 SNEGSKA (reference sequence). This CDR3 contains 16 residues. CDR3 amino acids: CSANLLSGGRSYEQYF.

The CDR3 protein is CASSPRQGSNEKLFF. The chain joins TRBV7-2 to TRBJ1-4; checking the TCRdb D call of TRBD1 is not possible without DNA. The CDR3 extends over 15 amino acids. The germline V gene has CDR1 SGHTA and CDR2 FQGNSA.

This chain connects TRBV5-1 to TRBJ1-2. CDR3 length equals 14 residues. From germline, CDR1 is SGHRS and CDR2 YFSETQ. CDR3 residues: CASSLAETLYGYTF.

The chain employs TRBV18 and TRBJ2-3; without DNA, the TCRdb call of TRBD1 cannot be checked. The CDR3 covers 16 residues. Per the germline V gene, CDR1 is KGHSH and CDR2 is LQKENI. The CDR3: CASSLTRDRLFYTQYF.

V usage is TRBV14 and J usage is TRBJ1-1; TCRdb names TRBD1, which stays unverified in the absence of DNA. The CDR3 runs 14 residues. Germline CDR1 SGHDN, CDR2 FVKESK. The CDR3 sequence is CASSQDWSPTEAFF.

The chain uses TRBV3-1 and TRBJ1-6; no DNA is available, so the TRBD1 call from TCRdb remains unchecked. Germline V gene data show CDR1 as LGHDT and CDR2 as YNNKEL (reference sequence). The CDR3 length is 14 residues. This CDR3 is CASARARANSPLHF. Drawing the rest from reference TRBV3-1 and TRBJ1-6, the complete variable domain is DTAVSQTPKYLVTQMGNDKSIKCEQNLGHDTMYWYKQDSKKFLKIMFSYNNKELIINETVPNRFSPKSPDKAHLNLHINSLELGDSAVYFCASARARANSPLHFGNGTRLTVT.

The CDR3 spells CASPRQGIQPQHF. J is TRBJ1-5 and V is TRBV23-1; no DNA is available, so the TRBD1 call from TCRdb remains unchecked. TRBV23-1 is labeled an ORF, and its function is uncertain. The CDR3 is 13 residues long.

CDR3 amino acids: CASSPRSQATYEQYF. V gene TRBV3-1 combines with J gene TRBJ2-7. The CDR3 covers 15 residues. Looked up from germline, CDR1 is LGHDT and CDR2 is YNNKEL (reference sequence).

This chain links TRBV28 with TRBJ2-5; TCRdb selects TRBD2, and the lack of DNA leaves this call unchecked. In germline, CDR1 is MDHEN, CDR2 SYDVKM. The CDR3 totals 14 residues. The CDR3 sequence: CASSLRRGQETQYF.

This chain joins TRBV2 and TRBJ2-5; lacking DNA, the TRBD1 call made by TCRdb goes unchecked. This CDR3 has 13 amino acids. Germline-derived CDR1 and CDR2 are SNHLY and FYNNEI. CDR3 in amino acids: CASRAGPPGTQYF. The variable domain in full, with the rest retrieved from reference TRBV2 and TRBJ2-5, is EPEVTQTPSHQVTQMGQEVILRCVPISNHLYFYWYRQILGQKVEFLVSFYNNEISEKSEIFDDQFSVERPDGSNFTLKIRSTKLEDSAMYFCASRAGPPGTQYFGPGTRLLVL.

This chain uses TRBV6-1 with TRBJ2-7; lacking DNA, the TRBD2 call made by TCRdb goes unchecked. The CDR3 consists of 15 residues. Per the germline V gene, CDR1 is MNHNS and CDR2 is SASEGT. CDR3 amino acids: CASRNGLAQPYEQYF.

V and J are TRBV24-1 and TRBJ2-3; TCRdb reports TRBD1, a call that lacks DNA to check it against. CDR3 length: 18 residues. Germline V gives CDR1 KGHDR, CDR2 SFDVKD. This CDR3 reads CATSDFSPRGPSTDTQYF.

The rearrangement uses TRBV20-1 and TRBJ1-6; as DNA is missing, the TRBD1 call by TCRdb cannot be tested. Germline V gene lookup returns CDR1 DFQATT and CDR2 SNEGSKA (reference sequence). The CDR3 covers 16 residues. The CDR3 loop is CSASLTTGLGNSPLHF.

The V call is TRBV7-9, the J call TRBJ2-7; TCRdb reports TRBD1, a call that lacks DNA to check it against. Germline V gene data show CDR1 as SEHNR and CDR2 as FQNEAQ (reference sequence). The length of the CDR3 is 13 residues. The CDR3 loop is CASSRGKQGEQYF.

The chain links TRBV30 to TRBJ2-3. This CDR3 contains 11 residues. Germline CDR1 and CDR2: GTSNPN and SVGIG (reference sequence). The CDR3 sequence is CAYLRADTQYF.

The chain employs TRBV2 and TRBJ2-7. The V gene's germline CDR1 is SNHLY and CDR2 FYNNEI. CDR3 length: 11 residues. This chain's CDR3 is CASSFVDEQYF. The full variable domain, completed using reference TRBV2 and TRBJ2-7, is EPEVTQTPSHQVTQMGQEVILRCVPISNHLYFYWYRQILGQKVEFLVSFYNNEISEKSEIFDDQFSVERPDGSNFTLKIRSTKLEDSAMYFCASSFVDEQYFGPGTRLTVT.

The rearrangement joins TRBV3-1 to TRBJ1-1; TCRdb returns TRBD1, unconfirmable since there is no DNA. Germline CDR1 and CDR2: LGHDT and YNNKEL (reference sequence). This CDR3 has 15 residues. The CDR3 protein is CASSQTVEGGTEAFF.

The chain carries TRBV11-2 and TRBJ2-4; the D gene TCRdb calls, TRBD1, cannot be checked with no DNA. The CDR3 runs 18 residues. Germline loops: CDR1 SGHAT, CDR2 FQNNGV. The CDR3 protein is CASSVQTGAIGAKNIQYF.